The entry below gives a single TCR beta chain sequence along with its context. These data are taken from a study of blood T cell repertoires in COVID-19. Study context: Samples came from the United States, Italy and Spain, spanning acute and convalescent COVID-19. The analysed material was cDNA or gDNA that came from T cells, B-cell-depleted T cells, or PBMCs.

In the authors' methods: Reference gene primer amplification gave estimated nucleated cell counts. Here immunoSEQ multiplex PCR was the method, and the copy in TCRdb shows in-frame clones only, minus some. That table furnishes V, J and clone size, whereas the DNA furnished D and trimming. This sample has a few hundred thousand clones, with around four fifths found just once. CDR3 size: 14 residues. The V gene lost 3 bases and the J gene lost 3 bases, with 10 bases spanning the gap. Germline V gene sequence: CDR1 MGHDK, CDR2 SYGVNS. This chain connects TRBV25-1 to TRBJ2-3, with unresolved D. This clonotype was sampled from a woman in her 50s with acute or convalescent COVID-19. Material for sequencing was peripheral blood. The CDR3 region has the DNA TGTGCCAGCAGTGATGCAGGTGGGACAGATACGCAGTATTTT. It is translated as CASSDAGGTDTQYF. The full variable domain, with the rest looked up from reference TRBV25-1 and TRBJ2-3, is EADIYQTPRYLVIGTGKKITLECSQTMGHDKMYWYQQDPGMELHLIHYSYGVNSTEKGDLSSESTVSRIRTEHFPLTLESARPSHTSQYLCASSDAGGTDTQYFGPGTRLTVL.